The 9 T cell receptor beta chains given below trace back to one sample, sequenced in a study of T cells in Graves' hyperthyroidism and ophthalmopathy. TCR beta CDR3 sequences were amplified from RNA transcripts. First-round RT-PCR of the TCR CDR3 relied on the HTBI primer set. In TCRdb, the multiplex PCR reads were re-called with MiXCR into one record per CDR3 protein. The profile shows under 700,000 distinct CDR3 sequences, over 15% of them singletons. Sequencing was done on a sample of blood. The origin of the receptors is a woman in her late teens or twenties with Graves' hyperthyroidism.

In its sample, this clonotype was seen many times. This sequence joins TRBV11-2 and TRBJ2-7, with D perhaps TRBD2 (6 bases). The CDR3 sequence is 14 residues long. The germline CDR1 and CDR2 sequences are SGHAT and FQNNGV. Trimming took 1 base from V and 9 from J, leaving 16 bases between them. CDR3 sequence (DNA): TGTGCCAGCAGCTTAGGAGGGACTGCCCGGGGGCAGTACTTC. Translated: CASSLGGTARGQYF.

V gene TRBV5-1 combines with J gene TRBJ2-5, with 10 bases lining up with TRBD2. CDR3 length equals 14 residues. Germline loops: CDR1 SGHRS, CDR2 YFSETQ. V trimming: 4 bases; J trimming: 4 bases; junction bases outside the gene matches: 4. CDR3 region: CASSPGTSVETQYF. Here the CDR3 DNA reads TGCGCCAGCAGCCCTGGGACTAGCGTAGAGACCCAGTACTTC.

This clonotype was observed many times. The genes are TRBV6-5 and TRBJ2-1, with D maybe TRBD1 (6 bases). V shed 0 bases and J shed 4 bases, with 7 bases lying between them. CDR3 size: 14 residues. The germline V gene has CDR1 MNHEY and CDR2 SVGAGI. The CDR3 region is CASSYSGQYNEQFF. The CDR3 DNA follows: TGTGCCAGCAGTTACTCCGGACAGTACAATGAGCAGTTCTTC.

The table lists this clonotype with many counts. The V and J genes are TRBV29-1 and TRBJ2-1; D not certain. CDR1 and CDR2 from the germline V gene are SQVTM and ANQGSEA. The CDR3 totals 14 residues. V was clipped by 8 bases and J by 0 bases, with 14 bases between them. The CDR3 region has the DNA TGCAGCTTAAACCGCCTGAGCTCCTACAATGAGCAGTTCTTC. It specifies CSLNRLSSYNEQFF.

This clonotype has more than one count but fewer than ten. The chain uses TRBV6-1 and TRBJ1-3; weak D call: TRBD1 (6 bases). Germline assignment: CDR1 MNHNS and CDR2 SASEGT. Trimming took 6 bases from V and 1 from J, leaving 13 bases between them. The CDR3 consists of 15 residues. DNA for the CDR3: TGTGCCAGCAGGATTAGGACAGCGTCTGGAAACACCATATATTTT. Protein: CASRIRTASGNTIYF.

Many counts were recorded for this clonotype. The CDR3: CAISEGERQTEKLFF. The CDR3 DNA reads TGTGCCATCAGTGAGGGAGAAAGACAGACCGAAAAACTGTTTTTT. The chain couples TRBV10-3 to TRBJ1-4; maybe TRBD1 (5 bases). Germline-derived CDR1 and CDR2 are ENHRY and SYGVKD. The CDR3 has 15 residues. Trimming left V 2 bases short and J 8 bases short, with 15 bases between.

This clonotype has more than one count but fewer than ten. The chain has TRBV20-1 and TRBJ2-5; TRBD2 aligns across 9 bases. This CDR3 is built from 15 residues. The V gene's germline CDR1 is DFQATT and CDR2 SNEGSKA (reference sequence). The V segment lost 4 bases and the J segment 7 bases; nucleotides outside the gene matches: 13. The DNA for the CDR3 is TGCAGTGCTACCCTAGCGGGGCCCCACGCGGGGACCCAGTACTTC. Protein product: CSATLAGPHAGTQYF.

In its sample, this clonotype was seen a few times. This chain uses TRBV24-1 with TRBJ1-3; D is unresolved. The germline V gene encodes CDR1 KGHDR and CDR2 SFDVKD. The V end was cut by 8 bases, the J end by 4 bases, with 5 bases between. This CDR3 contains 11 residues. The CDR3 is CATMQGNTIYF. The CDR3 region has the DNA TGTGCCACCATGCAGGGAAACACCATATATTTT.

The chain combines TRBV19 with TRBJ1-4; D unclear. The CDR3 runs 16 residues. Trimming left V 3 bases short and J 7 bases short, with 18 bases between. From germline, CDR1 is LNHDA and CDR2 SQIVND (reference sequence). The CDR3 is CASSILPPGLGEKLFF. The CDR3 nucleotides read TGTGCCAGTAGTATTTTACCCCCGGGATTGGGTGAAAAACTGTTTTTT. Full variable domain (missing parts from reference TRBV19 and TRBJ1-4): DGGITQSPKYLFRKEGQNVTLSCEQNLNHDAMYWYRQDPGQGLRLIYYSQIVNDFQKGDIAEGYSVSREKKESFPLTVTSAQKNPTAFYLCASSILPPGLGEKLFFGSGTQLSVL.